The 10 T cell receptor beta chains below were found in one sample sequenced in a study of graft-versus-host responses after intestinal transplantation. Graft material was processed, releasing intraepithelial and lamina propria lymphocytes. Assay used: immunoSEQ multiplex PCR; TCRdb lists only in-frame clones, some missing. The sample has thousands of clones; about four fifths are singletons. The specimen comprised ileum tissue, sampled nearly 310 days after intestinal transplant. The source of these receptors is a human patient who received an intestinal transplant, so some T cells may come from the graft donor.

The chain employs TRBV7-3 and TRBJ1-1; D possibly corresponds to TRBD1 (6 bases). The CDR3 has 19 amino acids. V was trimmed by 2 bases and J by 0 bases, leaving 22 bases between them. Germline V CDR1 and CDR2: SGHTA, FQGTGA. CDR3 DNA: TGTGCCAGCAGCTTATCGGGGCGGACAGCAAACACCATGAACACTGAAGCTTTCTTT. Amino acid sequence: CASSLSGRTANTMNTEAFF.

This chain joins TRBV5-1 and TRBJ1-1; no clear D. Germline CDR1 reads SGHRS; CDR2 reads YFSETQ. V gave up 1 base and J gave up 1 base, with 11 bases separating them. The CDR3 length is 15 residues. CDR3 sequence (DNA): TGCGCCAGCAGCTTGCCTCCTATACAGAACACTGAAGCTTTCTTT. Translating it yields CASSLPPIQNTEAFF.

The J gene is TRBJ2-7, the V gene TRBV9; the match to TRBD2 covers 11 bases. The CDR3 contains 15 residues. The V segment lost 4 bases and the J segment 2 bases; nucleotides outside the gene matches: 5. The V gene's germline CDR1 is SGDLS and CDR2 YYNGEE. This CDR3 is CASSFSSGGTYEQYF. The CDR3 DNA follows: TGTGCCAGCAGCTTCTCTAGCGGGGGGACCTACGAGCAGTACTTC.

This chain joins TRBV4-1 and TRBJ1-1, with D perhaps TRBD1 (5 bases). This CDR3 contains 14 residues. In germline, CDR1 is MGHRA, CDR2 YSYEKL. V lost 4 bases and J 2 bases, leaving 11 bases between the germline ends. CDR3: CASSPPQANTEAFF. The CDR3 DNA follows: TGCGCCAGCAGCCCCCCACAGGCCAACACTGAAGCTTTCTTT.

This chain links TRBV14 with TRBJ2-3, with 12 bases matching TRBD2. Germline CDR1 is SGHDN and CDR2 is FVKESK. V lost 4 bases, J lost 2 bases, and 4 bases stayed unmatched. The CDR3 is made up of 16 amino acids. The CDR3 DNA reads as TGTGCCAGCAGCCCGCGACTAGCGGGAGTCACAGATACGCAGTATTTT. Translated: CASSPRLAGVTDTQYF. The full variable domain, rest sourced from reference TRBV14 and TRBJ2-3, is EAGVTQFPSHSVIEKGQTVTLRCDPISGHDNLYWYRRVMGKEIKFLLHFVKESKQDESGMPNNRFLAERTGGTYSTLKVQPAELEDSGVYFCASSPRLAGVTDTQYFGPGTRLTVL.

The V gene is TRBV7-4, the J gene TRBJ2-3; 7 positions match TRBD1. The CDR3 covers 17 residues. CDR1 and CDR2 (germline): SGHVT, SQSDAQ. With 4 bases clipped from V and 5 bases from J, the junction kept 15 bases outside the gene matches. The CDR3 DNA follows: TGTGCCAGCAGCTCCGGGACAGACACATGCCTGAAAGATACGCAGTATTTT. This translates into CASSSGTDTCLKDTQYF.

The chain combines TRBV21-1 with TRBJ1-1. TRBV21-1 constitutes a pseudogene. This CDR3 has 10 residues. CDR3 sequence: CASSKGGGFF. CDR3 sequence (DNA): TGTGCCAGCAGCAAAGGGGGAGGTTTCTTT.

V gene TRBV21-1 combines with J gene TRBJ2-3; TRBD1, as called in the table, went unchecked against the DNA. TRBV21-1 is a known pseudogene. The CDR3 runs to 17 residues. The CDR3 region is CASSKVPQAKPTDTQYF. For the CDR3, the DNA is TGTGCCAGCAGCAAAGTTCCACAGGCCAAGCCCACAGATACGCAGTATTTT.

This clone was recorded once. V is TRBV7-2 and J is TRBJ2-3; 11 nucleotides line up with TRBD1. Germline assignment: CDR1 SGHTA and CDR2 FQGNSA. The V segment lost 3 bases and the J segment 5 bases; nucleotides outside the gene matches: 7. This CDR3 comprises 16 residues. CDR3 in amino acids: CASSFTGTGGRDTQYF. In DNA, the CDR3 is TGTGCCAGCAGCTTCACCGGGACAGGGGGTAGAGATACGCAGTATTTT.

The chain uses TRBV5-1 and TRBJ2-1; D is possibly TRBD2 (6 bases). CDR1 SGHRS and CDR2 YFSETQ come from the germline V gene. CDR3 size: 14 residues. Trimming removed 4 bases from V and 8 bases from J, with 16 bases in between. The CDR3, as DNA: TGCGCCAGCAGCGAGGGAGGACTAAGGCATGAGCAGTTCTTC. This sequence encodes CASSEGGLRHEQFF.